The clone carrying this T cell receptor beta chain counts as large. What it binds is unknown. The V end lost 6 bases, the J end lost 9 bases, and 11 bases lay between the germline ends. This CDR3 is built from 11 residues. General study results and limits: Tumor memory CD4+ T cell TCR gene usage clustered with blood and lymph node memory CD4+ cells and lymph node naive CD4+ cells. Tumor Tregs overlapped most with tumor, then blood, naive CD4+ cells. Under 2.4% of tumor Treg sequences matched blood Tregs or memory cells.

Amplification of TRBV12-4/TRBJ1-2 clonotypes used adaptor-ligated barcode primers. Each CDR3 protein is one row after TCRdb ran MiXCR on the multiplex PCR reads. The table shows 960 or so distinct CDR3 sequences, with roughly 6% occurring only once. Sample: naive CD4+ T cells sorted from blood. Subset noted: naive CD4+ T cells, CD4+CD45RA+CD25-. The receptor was derived from a female donor with breast cancer. The chain employs TRBV12-3 or TRBV12-4 and TRBJ1-2; D is unclear. In DNA, the CDR3 is TGTGCCAGCAGGAGCAAGGCTCGCTACACCTTC. Translation gives CASRSKARYTF.